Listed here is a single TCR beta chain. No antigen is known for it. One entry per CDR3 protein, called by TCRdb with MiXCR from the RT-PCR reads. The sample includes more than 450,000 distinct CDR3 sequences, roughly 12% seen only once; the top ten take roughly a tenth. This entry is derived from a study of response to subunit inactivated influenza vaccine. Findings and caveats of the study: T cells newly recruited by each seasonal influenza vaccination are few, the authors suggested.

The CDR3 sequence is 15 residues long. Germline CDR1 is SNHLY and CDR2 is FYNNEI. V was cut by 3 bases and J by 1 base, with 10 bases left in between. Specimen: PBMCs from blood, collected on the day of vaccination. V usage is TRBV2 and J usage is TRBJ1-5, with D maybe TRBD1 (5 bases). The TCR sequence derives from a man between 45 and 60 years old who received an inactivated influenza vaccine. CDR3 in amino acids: CASSDEGRSNQPQHF. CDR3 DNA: TGTGCCAGCAGTGACGAGGGGCGCAGCAATCAGCCCCAGCATTTT.